The 29 T cell receptor beta chains given below trace back to one sample, sequenced in a study of beta chain features in type 1 diabetes. Regarding the study as a whole: When Type 1 diabetes patients were examined, their TCRB CDR3s proved moderately but significantly shorter in all four CD4+ subsets.

These receptors' targets are unknown. The isolated RNA, all of it, was reverse transcribed, so expressed TCRB transcripts were what got sequenced. Assay: immunoSEQ multiplex PCR; the TCRdb copy retains only in-frame clones and omits some. The sample holds roughly 330,000 clones, approximately 13% seen once. The sequenced sample was naive CD4+ T cells from blood. The source of these receptors is a woman aged 18-29 years with type 1 diabetes.

This chain uses TRBV6-1 with TRBJ2-5, with TRBD2 identical over 7 bases. J lost 2 bases, V lost 3 bases, and 6 bases had no gene match. Per the germline V gene, CDR1 is MNHNS and CDR2 is SASEGT. This CDR3 region has 15 residues. This CDR3 reads CASSDVLGGQETQYF. Here the CDR3 DNA reads TGTGCCAGCAGTGACGTCTTGGGGGGGCAAGAGACCCAGTACTTC.

The rearrangement links TRBV10-1 to TRBJ2-3, with 7 nucleotides matching TRBD2. Germline assignment: CDR1 WNHNN and CDR2 SYGVQD (reference sequence). This CDR3 contains 16 residues. V gave up 7 bases and J gave up 1 base; unmatched junction bases: 11. As DNA, the CDR3 is TGCGCCAGCACGGATCTAGCGGTGGTTCGCACAGATACGCAGTATTTT. Protein sequence: CASTDLAVVRTDTQYF.

This clone has more than one count but fewer than ten. The chain employs TRBV5-1 and TRBJ1-1; D unclear. Trimming cost V 4 bases and J 2 bases, with 12 bases left between them. The CDR3 loop spans 14 amino acids. The germline V gene has CDR1 SGHRS and CDR2 YFSETQ. CDR3 sequence (DNA): TGCGCCAGCAGCCCCTTCGGGTCAAACACTGAAGCTTTCTTT. Translated, it gives CASSPFGSNTEAFF.

The chain links TRBV28 to TRBJ1-5, with 7 positions matching TRBD1. Germline trimming cut 3 bases from V and 4 bases from J; bases unmatched to any gene: 9. Looked up from germline, CDR1 is MDHEN and CDR2 is SYDVKM. This CDR3 contains 16 residues. The CDR3 sequence is CASSFLGQTNNQPQHF. CDR3 bases: TGTGCCAGCAGTTTTTTGGGACAGACAAATAATCAGCCCCAGCATTTT. Complete variable domain (other parts from reference TRBV28 and TRBJ1-5): DVKVTQSSRYLVKRTGEKVFLECVQDMDHENMFWYRQDPGLGLRLIYFSYDVKMKEKGDIPEGYSVSREKKERFSLILESASTNQTSMYLCASSFLGQTNNQPQHFGDGTRLSIL.

This clone has a handful of counts. The V call is TRBV30, the J call TRBJ1-5, with 7 nucleotides matching TRBD1. V dropped 3 bases and J dropped 6; count of bases not matched to a gene: 8. The CDR3 loop spans 14 amino acids. Germline V CDR1 and CDR2: GTSNPN, SVGIG (reference sequence). In DNA form, the CDR3 reads TGTGCCTGGAGAGATGGTTACAGGGGTCAGCCCCAGCATTTT. Translating gives CAWRDGYRGQPQHF.

This chain uses TRBV10-3 with TRBJ2-1, with 8 nucleotides matching TRBD2. Germline CDR1 and CDR2: ENHRY and SYGVKD. The V segment lost 0 bases and the J segment 4 bases; nucleotides outside the gene matches: 5. This CDR3 has 16 amino acids. The CDR3 coding sequence is TGTGCCATCAGTGAGTCGGTTAGCGGGGAGTACAATGAGCAGTTCTTC. Translating gives CAISESVSGEYNEQFF.

The rearrangement links TRBV13 to TRBJ1-2; tentatively, D is TRBD1 (5 bases). The CDR3 runs to 14 residues. Trimming removed 2 bases from V and 3 bases from J, with 10 bases in between. From germline, CDR1 is PRHDT and CDR2 FYEKMQ (reference sequence). The CDR3 reads CASSLSGEYYGYTF. CDR3 nucleotides: TGTGCCAGCAGCTTATCGGGGGAATACTATGGCTACACCTTC.

The chain combines TRBV19 with TRBJ1-5; 7 bases line up with TRBD1. The V gene's germline CDR1 is LNHDA and CDR2 SQIVND (reference sequence). The CDR3 covers 13 residues. The J segment lost 10 bases and the V segment lost 4 bases, leaving 7 bases of the junction unmatched. CDR3 nucleotide sequence: TGTGCCAGTAGTACAAGTCAGGGGGATCCCCAGCATTTT. Its translation is CASSTSQGDPQHF.

This clone was recorded a few times. The chain couples TRBV5-1 to TRBJ2-7; 8 nucleotides line up with TRBD2. With 4 bases clipped from V and 0 bases from J, the junction kept 12 bases outside the gene matches. There are 17 residues in the CDR3. CDR1 and CDR2 (germline): SGHRS, YFSETQ. CDR3 sequence (DNA): TGCGCCAGCAGCCGCCTAACTAGCGGAGATAGCTCCTACGAGCAGTACTTC. Encoded protein: CASSRLTSGDSSYEQYF.

The V and J genes are TRBV7-3 and TRBJ1-1; 8 nucleotides line up with TRBD1. There are 15 residues in the CDR3. CDR1 and CDR2 from the germline V gene are SGHTA and FQGTGA. V lost 5 bases to trimming and J lost 0 bases; unmatched junction nucleotides: 5. The CDR3 reads CASSRSGGMNTEAFF. Here the CDR3 DNA reads TGTGCCAGCAGCCGATCAGGGGGCATGAACACTGAAGCTTTCTTT.

This clone appeared a few times. The J gene is TRBJ1-1, the V gene TRBV30; unclear D gene. V was pared by 3 bases and J by 1 base, with 12 bases between. There are 14 residues in the CDR3. Germline CDR1 is GTSNPN and CDR2 is SVGIG (reference sequence). The CDR3, as DNA: TGTGCCTGGAGAAGGCGGGCCGGGAACACTGAAGCTTTCTTT. Translated: CAWRRRAGNTEAFF.

This clone was seen just once. This CDR3 is CASSLRGQANTEAFF. As DNA, the CDR3 is TGTGCCAGCAGCTTACGCGGACAGGCCAACACTGAAGCTTTCTTT. V gene TRBV7-9 combines with J gene TRBJ1-1; TRBD1 aligns across 7 bases. This CDR3 is 15 amino acids long. The junction had 5 bases not matched to a gene; V was cut back by 2 bases and J by 2 bases. Germline V gene lookup returns CDR1 SEHNR and CDR2 FQNEAQ (reference sequence).

This clone was counted between two and nine times. The chain employs TRBV7-9 and TRBJ2-7; perhaps TRBD2 as D (5 bases). This CDR3 has 13 amino acids. CDR1 is SEHNR, CDR2 FQNEAQ, per germline (reference sequence). Between the trimmed V and J ends, which lost 1 base and 4 bases, there was a span of 8 bases. The CDR3 DNA follows: TGTGCCAGCAGCTTAGAAGGCGGGTACGAGCAGTACTTC. Amino acids: CASSLEGGYEQYF. Complete variable domain (other parts from reference TRBV7-9 and TRBJ2-7): DTGVSQNPRHKITKRGQNVTFRCDPISEHNRLYWYRQTLGQGPEFLTYFQNEAQLEKSRLLSDRFSAERPKGSFSTLEIQRTEQGDSAMYLCASSLEGGYEQYFGPGTRLTVT.

J is TRBJ2-6 and V is TRBV4-2; D might be TRBD2 (5 bases). This CDR3 region has 16 residues. Trimming pared 2 bases from V and 2 bases from J, leaving 10 bases between. In germline, CDR1 is LGHNA, CDR2 YNFKEQ. CDR3 sequence (DNA): TGTGCCAGCAGCCAATGGGGAGAAGCTGGGGCCAACGTCCTGACTTTC. Its translation is CASSQWGEAGANVLTF.

The rearrangement links TRBV18 to TRBJ2-3; 9 nucleotides line up with TRBD2. The CDR3 sequence is 15 residues long. The V and J ends lost 5 bases and 8 bases, in that order; junction bases with no gene match: 11. Per germline, CDR1 KGHSH and CDR2 LQKENI. The CDR3 nucleotides read TGTGCCAGCTCAAGACTAGCGGAACCCCACGGTACGCAGTATTTT. It translates to CASSRLAEPHGTQYF.

This clone was found a few times. V gene TRBV9 combines with J gene TRBJ2-1; the match to TRBD2 covers 12 bases. Trimming cost V 4 bases and J 2 bases; bases outside gene matches: 7. Per germline, CDR1 SGDLS and CDR2 YYNGEE. This CDR3 has 17 residues. The CDR3 DNA reads TGTGCCAGCAGCCCGCGGACTAGCGGGGCAGCCTACAATGAGCAGTTCTTC. Its protein product is CASSPRTSGAAYNEQFF.

This rearrangement joins TRBV27 to TRBJ1-5; perhaps TRBD1 as D (6 bases). V was shortened by 4 bases and J by 7 bases, with 17 bases between the two germline ends. Germline V gene sequence: CDR1 MNHEY, CDR2 SMNVEV (reference sequence). The CDR3 spans 15 residues. The CDR3 here is CASSSGAENDQPQHF. The CDR3 coding sequence is TGTGCCAGCAGTTCAGGGGCGGAAAACGACCAGCCCCAGCATTTT.

The chain links TRBV10-3 to TRBJ2-1; D is unresolved. Germline CDR1 ENHRY, CDR2 SYGVKD. The CDR3 loop spans 13 amino acids. Trimming left V 5 bases short and J 1 base short, with 6 bases between. CDR3 residues: CAISLQSYNEQFF. CDR3 DNA sequence: TGTGCCATCAGTTTACAGTCCTACAATGAGCAGTTCTTC.

This clone was counted between two and nine times. V and J are TRBV4-2 and TRBJ2-1; D is possibly TRBD2 (6 bases). The germline V and J ends were trimmed by 1 base and 13 bases, with 14 bases remaining between them. The length of the CDR3 is 13 residues. Germline CDR1 reads LGHNA; CDR2 reads YNFKEQ. The CDR3 DNA is TGTGCCAGCAGCCAAGCGACTAGTTCTAGCCAGTTCTTC. Translation: CASSQATSSSQFF.

This clone appeared a few times. The chain is built from TRBV19 and TRBJ2-7, with 10 bases fitting TRBD2. The V and J ends lost 3 bases and 1 base, in that order; junction bases with no gene match: 15. Germline loops: CDR1 LNHDA, CDR2 SQIVND (reference sequence). This CDR3 region has 19 residues. The CDR3 DNA is TGTGCCAGTAGTATGAGGTCCCAGCGGGAGGGCCTGGGTTCCTACGAGCAGTACTTC. Its protein is CASSMRSQREGLGSYEQYF.

This clone was counted between two and nine times. V usage is TRBV27 and J usage is TRBJ1-5; D is ambiguous. V lost 2 bases, J lost 5 bases, and 10 bases lay in between. CDR1 is MNHEY and CDR2 is SMNVEV in the germline V gene (reference sequence). CDR3 length: 14 amino acids. CDR3 bases: TGTGCCAGCAGTTTAATTTCCGGGGATCAGCCCCAGCATTTT. Protein sequence: CASSLISGDQPQHF.

V gene TRBV7-8 combines with J gene TRBJ2-3; 13 bases match TRBD2. V shed 5 bases and J 2 bases; nucleotides not matched to a gene: 4. Germline V lookup: CDR1 SGHVS, CDR2 FQNEAQ. This CDR3 contains 16 residues. CDR3 sequence (DNA): TGTGCCAGCAGCAAACTAGCGGGAGGGGTCACAGATACGCAGTATTTT. Its protein is CASSKLAGGVTDTQYF.

This clone was counted only a few times. The chain links TRBV27 to TRBJ1-1; D remains unclear. Germline loops: CDR1 MNHEY, CDR2 SMNVEV (reference sequence). With 3 bases removed from V and 2 bases from J, the gap between germline ends came to 7 bases. The CDR3 has 13 amino acids. The CDR3, as DNA: TGTGCCAGCAGTTTTTGGCTTAACACTGAAGCTTTCTTT. The encoded protein is CASSFWLNTEAFF.

CDR3 region: CASSGTVAGNTIYF. The CDR3 coding sequence is TGTGCCAGCAGCGGGACAGTTGCTGGAAACACCATATATTTT. V is TRBV9 and J is TRBJ1-3, with a weak D call TRBD1 (6 bases). The V and J ends lost 3 bases and 2 bases respectively, with 9 bases between them. The germline V gene has CDR1 SGDLS and CDR2 YYNGEE. The CDR3 extends over 14 amino acids.

This clone occurred a few times. The chain joins TRBV5-1 to TRBJ2-5; 7 bases line up with TRBD1. The CDR3 is 14 amino acids. The V and J ends lost 4 bases and 5 bases, in that order; junction bases with no gene match: 8. Germline V lookup: CDR1 SGHRS, CDR2 YFSETQ. Here the CDR3 reads CASSPDRVGETQYF. CDR3 coding DNA: TGCGCCAGCAGCCCCGACAGGGTTGGGGAGACCCAGTACTTC.

Only a few counts were recorded for this clone. This chain joins TRBV23-1 and TRBJ1-2; 8 nucleotides line up with TRBD1. TRBV23-1 is an open reading frame whose function is uncertain. V shed 0 bases and J 0 bases; nucleotides not matched to a gene: 6. This CDR3 has 17 amino acids. DNA for the CDR3: TGCGCCAGCAGTCAATCGGGAACAGGGGGGCCTAACTATGGCTACACCTTC. Translation: CASSQSGTGGPNYGYTF.

This clone has only a few counts. This sequence joins TRBV29-1 and TRBJ1-1; 9 positions match TRBD1. Looked up from germline, CDR1 is SQVTM and CDR2 is ANQGSEA. V gave up 4 bases and J gave up 0 bases; unmatched junction bases: 9. The CDR3 covers 16 residues. The CDR3 sequence: CSVVRDRARMNTEAFF. The CDR3 DNA is TGCAGCGTTGTCAGGGACAGGGCCCGCATGAACACTGAAGCTTTCTTT.

The chain combines TRBV15 with TRBJ2-1; possible D gene TRBD2, 6 bases. The ends were cut back, 2 bases at V and 0 bases at J, with 14 bases in the middle. This CDR3 spans 17 amino acids. Germline values: CDR1 LNHNV, CDR2 YYDKDF (reference sequence). The CDR3 DNA is TGTGCCACCAGCAGACTCAGCGGGCAGAGCTCCTACAATGAGCAGTTCTTC. Translated: CATSRLSGQSSYNEQFF.

This clone occurred a few times. The gene calls are TRBV28 and TRBJ2-5, with a possible D match to TRBD1 (5 bases). In germline, CDR1 is MDHEN, CDR2 SYDVKM. The CDR3 is 14 residues long. Trimming stripped 6 bases from V and 0 bases from J, with 11 bases between. As DNA, the CDR3 is TGTGCCAGCAGGGGCCCAGGGAACCAAGAGACCCAGTACTTC. It yields the protein CASRGPGNQETQYF.